The next 2 T cell receptor beta chains were all read from a single sample in a study of blood T cell repertoires in COVID-19. Assay: immunoSEQ multiplex PCR; the TCRdb copy retains only in-frame clones and omits some. The sample consists of roughly 70,000 clones, around nine tenths of them appearing once. Sequenced: peripheral blood. The receptors here all came from a human donor in a cohort sampled during active COVID-19.

V gene TRBV20-1 combines with J gene TRBJ1-3, with D perhaps matching TRBD1 (6 bases). Germline assignment: CDR1 DFQATT and CDR2 SNEGSKA (reference sequence). This CDR3 is 16 amino acids long. Deletions cut 3 bases from V and 0 bases from J, with 15 bases between. The CDR3 here is CSASPTTGYSGNTIYF. The CDR3, as DNA: TGCAGTGCTAGTCCCACAACAGGGTACTCTGGAAACACCATATATTTT.

V and J are TRBV5-8 and TRBJ1-2, with 12 bases that match TRBD1. CDR1 SGHTS and CDR2 YDEGEE come from the germline V gene. This CDR3 spans 18 amino acids. V lost 0 bases, J lost 0 bases, and 6 bases stayed unmatched. The CDR3 is CASSLARDRGPANYGYTF. The CDR3 bases are TGTGCCAGCAGCTTGGCCCGGGACAGGGGGCCGGCTAACTATGGCTACACCTTC.